This TCR beta chain was captured by sequencing in a study of CD8+ T cells in alopecia areata. In regard to this clone: What it recognizes is unknown.

Isolated RNA was reverse transcribed into cDNA used as the sequencing template. Sequenced by immunoSEQ multiplex PCR; TCRdb stores in-frame clones only, minus some. The sample consists of over 200,000 clones, over 60% of them appearing once. This CDR3 has 16 residues. In germline, CDR1 is MGHRA, CDR2 YSYEKL. V was shortened by 6 bases and J by 3 bases, with 20 bases between the two germline ends. The treatment is: oral pan-JAK inhibitor, 5-10 mg twice daily. General study results and limits: Scalp samples also yield sequences from resident alphabeta T cells of normal skin.

The sequencing used CD4+ T cells sorted from blood, collected at week 4, from a patient treated with tofacitinib. The sequence was obtained from a human donor with alopecia areata. J is TRBJ1-2 and V is TRBV4-1; no definite D call. The CDR3 coding sequence is TGCGCCAGCAGGAAAAGAGTCGATGTAAGGGACTATGGCTACACCTTC. The encoded protein is CASRKRVDVRDYGYTF.